This TCR beta chain was found in a study of metastatic and nonmetastatic thyroid tumors. This CDR3 comprises 13 residues. The V and J ends lost 8 bases and 7 bases, in that order; junction bases with no gene match: 5. Germline lookup yields CDR1 LNHDA and CDR2 SQIVND (reference sequence). Every patient was untreated before thyroid surgery. Through MiXCR, TCRdb re-clonotyped the PCR reads. The sample holds about 12,000 clones, 30% to 40% seen once. This receptor was identified in a male donor with papillary thyroid cancer or a benign thyroid nodule (not recorded which). Some clones in this sample may be carry-over from other donors' samples. V is TRBV19 and J is TRBJ1-2; 12 positions agree with TRBD1. The sample comprised tumor tissue. CDR3 sequence: CASLGQGAVGYTF. In nucleotides, the CDR3 is TGTGCCAGTCTGGGACAGGGGGCGGTTGGCTACACCTTC.